This is a list of T cell receptor beta chains from one sample in a study of CXCR3-negative and CXCR3-positive naive CD8 T cells. From its re-call of the 5' RACE reads, TCRdb lists each CDR3 protein once, without DNA. Listed are 150,000 or so distinct CDR3 sequences; less than 0.55% falls within the top ten. Sequences were obtained from naive CXCR3+ CD8+ T cells from blood. These receptor sequences come from a human donor in good health. Some clones in this sample may be carry-over from other donors' samples. The CDR3 runs from the conserved cysteine through the conserved F or W.

>TRBJ1-1|TRBV12-3/TRBV12-4
CASSMAGENTEAFF
>TRBJ2-5|TRBV24-1
CATSEGWGGTPRETQYF
>TRBJ1-6|TRBV7-9
CASSSTRDRGPSPLHF
>TRBJ2-3|TRBV7-9
CASSLARREATDTQYF
>TRBJ2-7|TRBV4-1
CASSQEVRGYYEQYF
>TRBJ2-7|TRBV7-8
CASSLGLAGVGEQYF
>TRBJ1-5|TRBV19
CASSITPGGSNQPQHF
>TRBJ2-7|TRBV29-1
CSVKGGKLEQYF
>TRBJ2-1|TRBV7-2
CASSSVAGGGAEQFF
>TRBJ2-2|TRBV7-9
CASSLSPGQGYTGELFF
>TRBJ2-7|TRBV2
CASRKGLGPYVEQYF
>TRBJ2-3|TRBV13
CASSRTPAGVGDTQYF
>TRBJ2-7|TRBV4-2
CASSQGSGTFEQYF
>TRBJ2-1|TRBV14
CASSPAGPGYNEQFF
>TRBJ1-5|TRBV7-9
CASSLGALGNQPQHF
>TRBJ2-1|TRBV28
CATLGLINGEQFF
>TRBJ1-1|TRBV29-1
CSVLVRMDTEAFF
>TRBJ1-4|TRBV28
CASSFEQGRGEKLFF
>TRBJ1-1|TRBV7-6
CASSPGRTNTEAFF
>TRBJ2-3|TRBV28
CASSFGDRGTDTQYF
>TRBJ1-1|TRBV5-6
CASSPDGGRIIEAFF
>TRBJ2-2|TRBV20-1
CSAEPHPYGGSESTGELFF
>TRBJ1-5|TRBV9
CASSVGVGWSNQPQHF
>TRBJ2-7|TRBV19
CASSILAGGSYEQYF
>TRBJ1-1|TRBV9
CASSQWGGTNTEAFF
>TRBJ2-2|TRBV7-9
CASSLVSGAGELFF
>TRBJ2-1|TRBV28
CASSIQPGHPSYNEQFF
>TRBJ2-3|TRBV15
CATSAGGTDTQYF
>TRBJ2-1|TRBV5-4
CASSLVAGGLSEQFF
>TRBJ1-3|TRBV6-5
CASKLRLVGNTIYF
>TRBJ2-1|TRBV5-1
CASSWAGLYNEQFF
>TRBJ2-7|TRBV7-9
CASSLVGDRGSYEQYF
>TRBJ2-7|TRBV12-2
CASRLETGWETDSYEQYF
>TRBJ2-1|TRBV12-3/TRBV12-4
CASSLGGVGNEQFF
>TRBJ2-7|TRBV10-3
CAISRGTGFNSEQYF
>TRBJ2-1|TRBV28
CASRPAWGNEQFF
>TRBJ1-5|TRBV20-1
CSAPDPIFGQPQHF
>TRBJ2-7|TRBV11-3
CASSSRDQGSEQYF
>TRBJ2-2|TRBV15
CATTLLVSGELFF
>TRBJ2-7|TRBV27
CASSFGQGPNYEQYF
>TRBJ1-5|TRBV6-2/TRBV6-3
CASSPQGAQPQHF
>TRBJ1-2|TRBV29-1
CSVWQGDGYTF
>TRBJ2-7|TRBV19
CASSPLAGGLYEQYF
>TRBJ2-5|TRBV7-8
CASSPTGGETQCF
>TRBJ2-3|TRBV27
CASSPGGAPTDTQYF